Shown below are 19 T cell receptor beta chains from a single sample sequenced in a study of blood T cell repertoires in COVID-19. Profiled with immunoSEQ multiplex PCR; TCRdb holds only in-frame clones, not every one. The data show roughly 250,000 clones, roughly 87% seen once. Sequenced material: PBMCs or T cells enriched from blood (not recorded which). These receptors were taken from a woman in her 30s with acute COVID-19.

V and J are TRBV27 and TRBJ1-2; tentatively, D is TRBD1 (5 bases). The CDR3 has 12 amino acids. The germline V gene encodes CDR1 MNHEY and CDR2 SMNVEV (reference sequence). The V gene lost 3 bases and the J gene lost 8 bases, with 10 bases spanning the gap. The CDR3 region has the DNA TGTGCCAGCAGTTTCGGGGGAGGGGGCTACACCTTC. As protein: CASSFGGGGYTF.

This clone appeared once. V is TRBV19 and J is TRBJ2-2; TRBD2 is a possible D gene (6 bases). V gave up 6 bases and J gave up 4 bases, with 15 bases separating them. CDR1 is LNHDA and CDR2 is SQIVND in the germline V gene (reference sequence). CDR3 length equals 15 residues. This CDR3 reads CASSPGLTFTGELFF. The CDR3 bases are TGTGCCAGTAGCCCGGGACTCACTTTCACCGGGGAGCTGTTTTTT.

The chain has TRBV11-2 and TRBJ2-7; the match to TRBD1 covers 7 bases. V was pared by 5 bases and J by 1 base, with 20 bases of the junction left unmatched. The CDR3 extends over 19 amino acids. CDR1 is SGHAT, CDR2 FQNNGV, per germline. The CDR3 coding sequence is TGTGCCAGCAGCGCCAGGACAGGAAGAACCAGCCACAAATCCTACGAGCAGTACTTC. It translates to CASSARTGRTSHKSYEQYF.

The chain uses TRBV19 and TRBJ1-1; D unclear. Looked up from germline, CDR1 is LNHDA and CDR2 is SQIVND (reference sequence). Trimming removed 7 bases at V and 1 base at J, with 13 bases between. The CDR3 length is 14 residues. CDR3 sequence: CASNLPAGNTEAFF. The CDR3 DNA is TGTGCCAGTAACCTCCCCGCGGGGAACACTGAAGCTTTCTTT.

The rearrangement links TRBV7-8 to TRBJ2-2, with D unresolved. V lost 1 base and J 4 bases, leaving 25 bases between the germline ends. Germline CDR1 and CDR2: SGHVS and FQNEAQ. This CDR3 spans 20 amino acids. This CDR3 reads CASSLVRVAALSTITGELFF. The CDR3 coding sequence is TGTGCCAGCAGCTTAGTCCGGGTAGCAGCCCTTTCAACCATCACCGGGGAGCTGTTTTTT.

The chain joins TRBV5-1 to TRBJ2-7; the match to TRBD2 covers 10 bases. This CDR3 is 17 amino acids long. The germline gives CDR1 SGHRS, CDR2 YFSETQ. The V gene end was trimmed by 0 bases and the J gene end by 3 bases; junction bases not matched to a gene: 9. CDR3 DNA sequence: TGCGCCAGCAGCTTGGCCCCCTCTAGCGGGAGTTTCTACGAGCAGTACTTC. Amino acids: CASSLAPSSGSFYEQYF.

The table lists this clone with a few counts. V is TRBV18 and J is TRBJ2-2, with 10 bases matching TRBD2. Germline V gene sequence: CDR1 KGHSH, CDR2 LQKENI. This CDR3 comprises 16 residues. V lost 3 bases to trimming and J lost 4 bases; unmatched junction nucleotides: 5. CDR3: CASSPTSGYLTGELFF. DNA of the CDR3: TGTGCCAGCTCACCGACTAGCGGGTATCTCACCGGGGAGCTGTTTTTT. The variable domain in full, with the rest retrieved from reference TRBV18 and TRBJ2-2, is NAGVMQNPRHLVRRRGQEARLRCSPMKGHSHVYWYRQLPEEGLKFMVYLQKENIIDESGMPKERFSAEFPKEGPSILRIQQVVRGDSAAYFCASSPTSGYLTGELFFGEGSRLTVL.

This chain joins TRBV19 and TRBJ2-1; 11 positions agree with TRBD2. V dropped 10 bases and J dropped 0; count of bases not matched to a gene: 11. Germline V lookup: CDR1 LNHDA, CDR2 SQIVND (reference sequence). This CDR3 has 17 amino acids. In DNA form, the CDR3 reads TGTGCCACCCGGACTAGCGGGCCACTATCCTCCTACAATGAGCAGTTCTTC. Encoded protein: CATRTSGPLSSYNEQFF.

The chain recombines TRBV5-1 with TRBJ1-2; no reliable D call. This CDR3 is 17 amino acids long. Trimming left V 0 bases short and J 4 bases short, with 19 bases between. Germline CDR1 reads SGHRS; CDR2 reads YFSETQ. CDR3 bases: TGCGCCAGCAGCTTGGTTTCCGCGGCCGATCGCCTCTATGGCTACACCTTC. Translating it yields CASSLVSAADRLYGYTF.

This chain links TRBV28 with TRBJ1-4, with no clear D. Per the germline V gene, CDR1 is MDHEN and CDR2 is SYDVKM. V lost 2 bases, J lost 7 bases, and 8 bases lay in between. The CDR3 is 13 amino acids. Here the CDR3 reads CASSLPRVEKLFF. The CDR3 coding sequence is TGTGCCAGCAGTTTACCTCGGGTTGAAAAACTGTTTTTT.

The rearrangement links TRBV19 to TRBJ1-1; D remains unclear. Trimming left V 1 base short and J 6 bases short, with 12 bases between. This CDR3 contains 14 residues. Germline V lookup: CDR1 LNHDA, CDR2 SQIVND (reference sequence). This CDR3 reads CASSIGKRAAEAFF. CDR3 sequence (DNA): TGTGCCAGTAGTATAGGTAAGCGTGCGGCTGAAGCTTTCTTT. Full variable domain (missing parts from reference TRBV19 and TRBJ1-1): DGGITQSPKYLFRKEGQNVTLSCEQNLNHDAMYWYRQDPGQGLRLIYYSQIVNDFQKGDIAEGYSVSREKKESFPLTVTSAQKNPTAFYLCASSIGKRAAEAFFGQGTRLTVV.

The V gene is TRBV7-6, the J gene TRBJ2-7, with 8 bases aligning to TRBD1. The CDR3 length is 14 residues. V lost 5 bases to trimming and J lost 3 bases; unmatched junction nucleotides: 6. Germline V gene lookup returns CDR1 SGHVS and CDR2 FNYEAQ. The CDR3 loop reads CASSPTGVLYEQYF. CDR3 nucleotides: TGTGCCAGCAGCCCGACAGGGGTTCTCTACGAGCAGTACTTC.

With regard to this clone: A read error may produce the germline difference seen at one junction end. The chain joins TRBV2 to TRBJ2-6; D is uncertain. The CDR3 runs to 14 residues. Germline V gives CDR1 SNHLY, CDR2 FYNNEI. The CDR3 region has the DNA TGTGCCAGCAGCCAGGCTGCTGGAGCCAACGTCCTGACTTTC. Its protein product is CASSQAAGANVLTF.

This chain links TRBV2 with TRBJ1-4; TRBD1 matches at 10 bases. The CDR3 loop spans 16 amino acids. V lost 4 bases to trimming and J lost 8 bases; unmatched junction nucleotides: 10. Germline V gene sequence: CDR1 SNHLY, CDR2 FYNNEI. Here the CDR3 DNA reads TGTGCCAGCAGTGCCGGGACAGGGGTCCGGGCAGAAAAACTGTTTTTT. Amino acid sequence: CASSAGTGVRAEKLFF.

This rearrangement joins TRBV30 to TRBJ1-2; TRBD1 matches at 11 bases. Per germline, CDR1 GTSNPN and CDR2 SVGIG (reference sequence). V shed 2 bases, J shed 3 bases, and the junction held 14 bases outside the gene matches. CDR3 length: 18 amino acids. CDR3 protein: CAWSPPGQGGIVYYGYTF. CDR3 coding DNA: TGTGCCTGGAGTCCGCCGGGACAGGGGGGAATCGTTTACTATGGCTACACCTTC. The full variable domain, in which reference TRBV30 and TRBJ1-2 provide the parts outside the CDR3, is SQTIHQWPATLVQPVGSPLSLECTVEGTSNPNLYWYRQAAGRGLQLLFYSVGIGQISSEVPQNLSASRPQDRQFILSSKKLLLSDSGFYLCAWSPPGQGGIVYYGYTFGSGTRLTVV.

Worth noting for this clone: At one of its ends the junction is not consistent with the germline gene, which may arise from a read error. The genes are TRBV7-7 and TRBJ2-7; D gene ambiguous. Germline V gene sequence: CDR1 SSHAT, CDR2 FNYEAQ (reference sequence). CDR3 size: 11 residues. Here the CDR3 reads CASSLVETWYF. The CDR3 nucleotides read TGTGCTAGCAGCTTAGTTGAGACATGGTACTTC.

The gene calls are TRBV27 and TRBJ2-3; 9 positions agree with TRBD2. The CDR3 is made up of 16 amino acids. Germline V gene data show CDR1 as MNHEY and CDR2 as SMNVEV (reference sequence). Trimming removed 2 bases from V and 1 base from J; junction bases left unmatched: 4. CDR3 in DNA: TGTGCCAGCAGTTTACGGACTAGCGACCGCACAGATACGCAGTATTTT. Amino acids: CASSLRTSDRTDTQYF.

The chain has TRBV6-5 and TRBJ1-5; 8 nucleotides match TRBD1. The CDR3 loop spans 15 amino acids. Trimming removed 6 bases from V and 3 bases from J; junction bases left unmatched: 7. CDR1 is MNHEY and CDR2 is SVGAGI in the germline V gene. This chain's CDR3 is CASSQGQANNQPQHF. The CDR3 DNA sequence: TGTGCCAGCAGCCAGGGACAGGCAAACAATCAGCCCCAGCATTTT.

The chain employs TRBV5-1 and TRBJ2-7; possibly TRBD1 for D (6 bases). Trimming cost V 4 bases and J 4 bases, with 15 bases left between them. Germline loops: CDR1 SGHRS, CDR2 YFSETQ. This CDR3 has 14 amino acids. The CDR3 DNA reads TGCGCCAGCAGCATATCCGGGACATCGTACGAGCAGTACTTC. This translates into CASSISGTSYEQYF. The variable domain in full, with the rest retrieved from reference TRBV5-1 and TRBJ2-7, is KAGVTQTPRYLIKTRGQQVTLSCSPISGHRSVSWYQQTPGQGLQFLFEYFSETQRNKGNFPGRFSGRQFSNSRSEMNVSTLELGDSALYLCASSISGTSYEQYFGPGTRLTVT.